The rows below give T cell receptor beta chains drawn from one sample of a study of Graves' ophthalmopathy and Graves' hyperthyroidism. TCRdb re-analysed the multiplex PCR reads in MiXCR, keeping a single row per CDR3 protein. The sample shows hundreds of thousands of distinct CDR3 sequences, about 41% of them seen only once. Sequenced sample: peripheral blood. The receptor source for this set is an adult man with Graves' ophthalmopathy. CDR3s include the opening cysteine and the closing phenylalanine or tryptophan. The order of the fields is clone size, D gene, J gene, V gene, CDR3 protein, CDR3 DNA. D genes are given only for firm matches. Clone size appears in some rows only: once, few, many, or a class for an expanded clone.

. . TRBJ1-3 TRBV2 CASFEMDTIYF TGTGCCAGCTTCGAGATGGACACCATATATTTT
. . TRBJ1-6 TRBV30 CAWSPGRYSPLHF TGTGCCTGGAGTCCAGGAAGATATTCACCCCTCCACTTT
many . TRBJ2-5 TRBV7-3 CASSFQAEETQYF TGTGCCAGCAGCTTCCAAGCCGAAGAGACCCAGTACTTC
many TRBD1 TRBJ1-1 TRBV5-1 CASSLGGQILNTEAFF TGCGCCAGCAGCTTGGGGGGACAGATCCTGAACACTGAAGCTTTCTTT
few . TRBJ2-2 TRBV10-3 CAISDPRQGSPGELFF TGTGCCATCAGTGACCCGCGGCAGGGGTCCCCCGGGGAGCTGTTTTTT
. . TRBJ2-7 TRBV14 CASSRGHAHPSYEQYF TGTGCCAGCAGCCGAGGACACGCACATCCTTCCTACGAGCAGTACTTC
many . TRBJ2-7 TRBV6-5 CASSFPGWDYEQYF TGTGCCAGCAGTTTTCCAGGGTGGGACTACGAGCAGTACTTC
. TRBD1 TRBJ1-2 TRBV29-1 CSVEESGGHGYTF TGCAGCGTTGAAGAGTCAGGGGGGCATGGCTACACCTTC
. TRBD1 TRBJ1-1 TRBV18 CASSRLQGAWTEAFF TGTGCCAGCTCACGCTTACAGGGGGCTTGGACTGAAGCTTTCTTT
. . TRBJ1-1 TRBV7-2 CASSLGTEASF TGTGCCAGCAGCTTAGGAACTGAAGCTTCCTTT
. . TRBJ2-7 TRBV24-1 CAASSQVLGPFYEQYF TGTGCCGCCAGCAGCCAAGTCTTAGGACCATTCTACGAGCAGTACTTC
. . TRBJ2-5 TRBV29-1 CSVRETGGTQYF TGCAGCGTTCGGGAGACAGGAGGGACCCAGTACTTC
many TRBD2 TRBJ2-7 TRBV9 CASSYRLAPGEQYF TGTGCCAGCAGCTACCGACTAGCCCCAGGCGAGCAGTACTTC
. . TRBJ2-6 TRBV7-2 CASSLIQGANVLTF TGTGCCAGCAGCTTAATACAGGGGGCCAACGTCCTGACTTTC
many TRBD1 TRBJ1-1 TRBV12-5 CASGKEGTGTFF TGTGCTAGTGGTAAGGAGGGGACAGGGACTTTCTTT
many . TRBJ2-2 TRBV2 CASSDEANTGELFF TGTGCCAGCAGCGACGAGGCGAACACCGGGGAGCTGTTTTTT
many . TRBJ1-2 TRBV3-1 CASSPYRAYGYTF TGTGCCAGCAGCCCCTACAGGGCCTATGGCTACACCTTC
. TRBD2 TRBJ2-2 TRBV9 CASSVGLGGTSGPSTGELFF TGTGCCAGCAGCGTAGGCTTAGGCGGAACTAGCGGGCCGAGCACCGGGGAGCTGTTTTTT
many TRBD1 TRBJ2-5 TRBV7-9 CASSLAGTGELKVTQYF TGTGCCAGCAGCTTAGCCGGGACAGGGGAGTTGAAGGTGACCCAGTACTTC
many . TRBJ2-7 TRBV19 CARLSSDTYSYEQYF TGTGCCAGGCTCTCCAGCGACACCTACTCCTACGAGCAGTACTTC
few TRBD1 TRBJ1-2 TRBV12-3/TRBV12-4 CASSLRSGQGLGYTF TGTGCCAGCAGTTTGCGTTCGGGACAGGGTCTGGGCTACACCTTC
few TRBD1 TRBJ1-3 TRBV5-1 CASSFLTSGQGLSGNTIYF TGCGCCAGCAGCTTCCTCACATCGGGACAGGGACTCTCTGGAAACACCATATATTTT
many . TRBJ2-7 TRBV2 CASRKAGDGEQYF TGTGCCAGCAGGAAAGCAGGAGACGGCGAGCAGTACTTC
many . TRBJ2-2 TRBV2 CASGGAGTNTGELFF TGTGCCAGCGGAGGGGCGGGGACGAACACCGGGGAGCTGTTTTTT
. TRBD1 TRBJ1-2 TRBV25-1 CASSAWDRHNYGYTF TGTGCCAGCAGTGCTTGGGACAGACATAACTATGGCTACACCTTC
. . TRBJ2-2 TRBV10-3 CATLITRTGELFF TGTGCCACCTTGATTACTAGAACCGGGGAGCTGTTTTTT
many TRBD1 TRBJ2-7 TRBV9 CASSAGQVPYEQYF TGTGCCAGCAGCGCCGGACAGGTCCCCTACGAGCAGTACTTC
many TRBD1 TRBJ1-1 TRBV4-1 CASCDRDEAFF TGCGCCAGCTGCGACAGGGATGAAGCTTTCTTT
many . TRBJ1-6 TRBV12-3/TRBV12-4 CASSNTGTSNSPLHF TGTGCCAGCAGTAATACCGGGACTTCCAATTCACCCCTCCACTTT
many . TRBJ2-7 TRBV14 CASSQEGSENRYF TGTGCCAGCAGCCAAGAAGGGTCAGAGAACAGGTACTTC
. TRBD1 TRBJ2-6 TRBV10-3 CAISDSGGAGANVLTF TGTGCCATCAGCGACTCAGGGGGTGCTGGGGCCAACGTCCTGACTTTC
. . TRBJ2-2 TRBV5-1 CASSLVAGQRTGELFF TGCGCCAGCAGCTTGGTGGCTGGGCAAAGGACCGGGGAGCTGTTTTTT
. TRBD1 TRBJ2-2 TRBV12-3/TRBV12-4 CASSSEGQGSSTGELFF TGTGCCAGCAGTTCCGAGGGACAGGGATCCTCCACCGGGGAGCTGTTTTTT
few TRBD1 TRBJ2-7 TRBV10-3 CASSYIGQGSYEQYF TGTGCCAGCAGTTACATAGGACAGGGGTCCTACGAGCAGTACTTC
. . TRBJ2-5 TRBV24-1 CATSDSARGPIQETQYF TGTGCCACCAGTGACAGTGCTAGAGGTCCAATTCAGGAGACCCAGTACTTC
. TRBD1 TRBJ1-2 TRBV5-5 CASSLGPGQGYGYTF TGTGCCAGCAGCTTAGGGCCGGGACAGGGCTATGGCTACACCTTC
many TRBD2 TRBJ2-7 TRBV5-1 CASSLDGGAYEQYF TGCGCCAGCAGCTTGGACGGGGGGGCCTACGAGCAGTACTTC
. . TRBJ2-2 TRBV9 CASSVGGERGELFF TGTGCCAGCAGCGTAGGGGGAGAGAGAGGGGAGCTGTTTTTT
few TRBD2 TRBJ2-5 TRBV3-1 CASTGLVLAGAETQYF TGTGCCAGCACGGGGTTAGTACTAGCGGGAGCTGAGACCCAGTACTTC
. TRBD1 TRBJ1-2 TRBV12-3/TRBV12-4 CASSSGRGRKNYGYTF TGTGCCAGCAGTTCAGGAAGGGGGCGAAAAAACTATGGCTACACCTTC
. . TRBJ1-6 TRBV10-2 CASSESRDSPLHF TGCGCCAGCAGTGAGTCAAGAGATTCACCCCTCCACTTT
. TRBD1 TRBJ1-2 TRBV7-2 CASSQGGFRDRSNYGYTF TGTGCCAGCAGCCAAGGCGGATTCCGGGACAGGTCTAACTATGGCTACACCTTC
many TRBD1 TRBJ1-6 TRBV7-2 CASRRTGGSYNSPLHF TGTGCCAGCAGGCGGACAGGGGGCTCCTATAATTCACCCCTCCACTTT
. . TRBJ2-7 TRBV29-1 CSVEDRSGVRNEQYF TGCAGCGTTGAAGATCGGTCAGGGGTTAGGAACGAGCAGTACTTC
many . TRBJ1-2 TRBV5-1 CASSDGGRNGYTF TGCGCCAGCAGCGACGGAGGTCGGAATGGCTACACCTTC
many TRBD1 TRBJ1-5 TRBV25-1 CASSRGTGGDQPQHF TGTGCCAGCAGTCGTGGGACAGGGGGCGATCAGCCCCAGCATTTT
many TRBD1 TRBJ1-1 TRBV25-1 CASRRGQGVSEAFF TGTGCCAGCAGACGCGGACAGGGTGTGAGTGAAGCTTTCTTT
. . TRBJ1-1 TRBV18 CASSPTNPEAFF TGTGCCAGCTCACCAACTAACCCTGAAGCTTTCTTT
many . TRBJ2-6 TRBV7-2 CASSLGGVGANVLTF TGTGCCAGCAGCTTAGGAGGGGTCGGGGCCAACGTCCTGACTTTC
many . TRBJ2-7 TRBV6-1 CASFYERGNEQYF TGTGCCAGCTTCTATGAACGAGGCAACGAGCAGTACTTC
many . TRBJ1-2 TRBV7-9 CASSLGAGGYGYTF TGTGCCAGCAGCTTAGGAGCAGGCGGCTATGGCTACACCTTC
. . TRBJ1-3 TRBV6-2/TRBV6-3 CASKDPASGNTIYF TGTGCCAGTAAAGATCCGGCATCCGGAAACACCATATATTTT
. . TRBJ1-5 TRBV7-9 CASSFGGVETQHF TGTGCCAGCAGCTTCGGGGGGGTGGAGACCCAGCATTTT
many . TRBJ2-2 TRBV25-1 CASSDWTGELFF TGTGCCAGCAGTGACTGGACCGGGGAGCTGTTTTTT
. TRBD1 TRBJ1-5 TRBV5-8 CASSFGQGARQPQHF TGTGCCAGCAGCTTTGGACAGGGGGCGCGGCAGCCCCAGCATTTT
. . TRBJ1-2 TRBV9 CANSAPGTSYYGYTF TGTGCCAACAGCGCACCTGGGACCTCCTACTATGGCTACACCTTC
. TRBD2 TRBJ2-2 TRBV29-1 CSDTTDNKTSGSTGTGELFF TGCAGCGACACTACAGATAACAAGACTAGCGGGAGCACGGGTACCGGGGAGCTGTTTTTT
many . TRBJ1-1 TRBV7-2 CASSLGRLNTEAFF TGTGCCAGCAGCTTGGGACGGCTGAACACTGAAGCTTTCTTT
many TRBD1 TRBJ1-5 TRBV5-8 CASSLYGQGDQPQHF TGTGCCAGCAGCTTGTATGGACAGGGGGATCAGCCCCAGCATTTT
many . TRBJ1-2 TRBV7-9 CASSDDRNGYTF TGTGCCAGCAGCGACGACCGTAACGGCTACACCTTC